This T cell receptor (beta chain) was retrieved from a study of T cell responses to AZD1222 COVID-19 vaccine. Notes on this clone: As yet, its antigen is unknown.

The protocol was immunoSEQ multiplex PCR, while the TCRdb copy is restricted to in-frame clones and leaves out a portion. Of around 100,000 clones listed, roughly 87% were seen once; the top ten hold under 3%. The CDR3 extends over 11 amino acids. CDR1 is MNHEY and CDR2 is SVGAGI in the germline V gene. Trimming left V 7 bases short and J 6 bases short, with 8 bases between. Whole-study findings and limits: Spike-specific TCR breadth and depth grew following two AZD1222 doses. All repertoire sampling was performed exclusively after the peak T cell response.

This sequence was found in an adult who received the AZD1222 COVID-19 vaccine. The sequencing here drew on peripheral blood, taken 28 days after the second AZD1222 dose. The chain recombines TRBV6-5 with TRBJ2-3, with a tentative D call TRBD2 (5 bases). CDR3 region: CASTGTDTQYF. In nucleotides, the CDR3 is TGTGCCAGCACGGGAACGGATACGCAGTATTTT.